The subject of this entry is one TCR beta chain. Different DNA sequences within this sample yield the same CDR3. Using immunoSEQ multiplex PCR, the repertoire was profiled, and TCRdb retains in-frame clones only, with some absent. The sample has 2.3 million or so clones, more than 85% seen once. This record belongs to a study of shared clonotypes between healthy human individuals. The germline V gene has CDR1 MDHEN and CDR2 SYDVKM. The V gene lost 2 bases and the J gene lost 7 bases, with 6 bases spanning the gap. The CDR3 spans 11 residues. The sample consisted of naive CD4+ T cells from PBMCs. Specified subset: CD45RA+ positively selected. This receptor was identified in a man younger than 30 in good health. Some clones in this sample may be carry-over from other donors' samples. The rearrangement uses TRBV28 and TRBJ2-7, with D unresolved. CDR3 sequence reads: CASSLGNEQYF. The CDR3 DNA sequence: TGTGCCAGCAGTTTAGGAAATGAGCAGTACTTC.